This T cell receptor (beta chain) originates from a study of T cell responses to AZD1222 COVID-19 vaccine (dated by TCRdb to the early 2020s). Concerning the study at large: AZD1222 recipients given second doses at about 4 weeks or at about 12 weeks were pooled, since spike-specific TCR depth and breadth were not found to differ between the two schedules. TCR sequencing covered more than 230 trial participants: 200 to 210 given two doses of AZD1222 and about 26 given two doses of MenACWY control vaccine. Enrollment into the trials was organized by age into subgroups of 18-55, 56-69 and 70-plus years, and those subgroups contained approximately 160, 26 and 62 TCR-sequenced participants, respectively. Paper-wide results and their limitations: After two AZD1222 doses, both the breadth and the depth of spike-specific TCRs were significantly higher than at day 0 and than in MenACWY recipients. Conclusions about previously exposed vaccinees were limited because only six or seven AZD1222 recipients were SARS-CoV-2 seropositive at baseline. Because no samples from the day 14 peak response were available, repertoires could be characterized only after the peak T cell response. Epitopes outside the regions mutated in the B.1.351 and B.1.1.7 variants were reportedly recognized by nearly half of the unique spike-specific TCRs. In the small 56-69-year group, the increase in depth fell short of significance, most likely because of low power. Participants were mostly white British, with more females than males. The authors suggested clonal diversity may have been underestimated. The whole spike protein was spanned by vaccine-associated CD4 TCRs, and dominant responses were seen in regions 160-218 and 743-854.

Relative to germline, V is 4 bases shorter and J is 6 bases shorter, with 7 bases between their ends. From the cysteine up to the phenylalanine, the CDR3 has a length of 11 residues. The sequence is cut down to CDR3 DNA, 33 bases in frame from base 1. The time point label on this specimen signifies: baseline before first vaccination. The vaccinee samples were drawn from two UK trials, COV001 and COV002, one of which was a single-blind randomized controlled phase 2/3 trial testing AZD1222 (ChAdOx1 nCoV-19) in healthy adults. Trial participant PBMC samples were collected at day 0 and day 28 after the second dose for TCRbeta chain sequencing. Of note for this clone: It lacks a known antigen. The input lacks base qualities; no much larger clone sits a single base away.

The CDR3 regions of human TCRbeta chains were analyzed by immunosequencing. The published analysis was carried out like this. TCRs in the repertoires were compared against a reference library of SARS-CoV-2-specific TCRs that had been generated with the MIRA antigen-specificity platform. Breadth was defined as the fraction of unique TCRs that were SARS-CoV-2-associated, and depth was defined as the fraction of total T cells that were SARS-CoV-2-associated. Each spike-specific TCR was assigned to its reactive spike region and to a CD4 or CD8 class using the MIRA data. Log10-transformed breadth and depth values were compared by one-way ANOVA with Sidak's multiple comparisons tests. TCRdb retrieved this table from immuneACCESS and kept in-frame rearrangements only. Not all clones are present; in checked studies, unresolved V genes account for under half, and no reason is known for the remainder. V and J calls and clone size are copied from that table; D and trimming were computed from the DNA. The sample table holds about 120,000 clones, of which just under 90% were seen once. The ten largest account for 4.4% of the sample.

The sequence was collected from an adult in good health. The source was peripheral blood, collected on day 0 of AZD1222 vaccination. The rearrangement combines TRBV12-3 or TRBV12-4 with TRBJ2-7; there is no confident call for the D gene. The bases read TGTGCCAGCAGTTCCTCCCGCGAGCAGTACTTC. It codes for CASSSSREQYF.